This T cell receptor beta chain was observed in a study of graft-versus-host responses after intestinal transplantation. Study overall: Each recipient received a multivisceral, liver-intestinal, or isolated intestinal graft. Each recipient received anti-thymocyte globulin induction, then tacrolimus and steroids for three to four years. Whole-study findings and limits: Some patients had graft-donor T cell macrochimerism, and their allografts showed high graft-versus-host to host-versus-graft clonal ratios.

The CDR3 spans 18 residues. V lost 3 bases, J lost 2 bases, and 20 bases lay in between. The germline V gene encodes CDR1 MGHRA and CDR2 YSYEKL. Only in-frame clones appear in the TCRdb table, and some are missing; sequencing was by immunoSEQ multiplex PCR. The repertoire holds approximately 78,000 clones, with 87% as singletons. With respect to this clone: The target antigen is unknown.

The origin of this receptor is a human donor who was the organ donor for an intestinal transplant. This chain connects TRBV4-1 to TRBJ2-1, with D perhaps TRBD1 or TRBD2 (6 bases each). The material sequenced was unstimulated CD8+ T cells sorted from spleen or lymph node cells, taken before transplant. The CDR3 is CASSQEPTSWGPYNEQFF. The CDR3 nucleotides read TGCGCCAGCAGCCAGGAACCGACTAGTTGGGGGCCCTACAATGAGCAGTTCTTC.